The clone carrying this T cell receptor beta chain showed up just a few times. Its antigen is unknown. This entry is derived from a study of CD8 T cells in ankylosing spondylitis. General observations from the study: It appeared that ankylosing spondylitis blood was characterized by a TCR beta motif of about eight highly homologous variants. Earlier literature documents some of the motif variants in reactive arthritis synovial fluid and blood. Disease-associated clones were reportedly significantly overrepresented in matched ankylosing spondylitis synovial fluid.

Quantitative 5'-RACE with molecular barcodes was used to make the TCR beta libraries. TCRdb re-called the 5' RACE reads with MiXCR, one entry per CDR3 protein. This table has fewer than 400,000 distinct CDR3 sequences, around 15% appearing once. This CDR3 region has 14 residues. V dropped 3 bases and J dropped 5; count of bases not matched to a gene: 9. The germline V gene encodes CDR1 GTSNPN and CDR2 SVGIG (reference sequence). The sequence was obtained from a male donor with ankylosing spondylitis or in good health (not recorded which). Material: blood, either unsorted or a sorted T cell fraction (not recorded which). The chain combines TRBV30 with TRBJ1-2, with TRBD1 matching 7 bases. The CDR3 loop reads CAWSLKQGNYGYTF. The CDR3 coding sequence is TGTGCCTGGAGCCTGAAACAGGGGAATTATGGCTACACCTTC.